These 28 T cell receptor beta chains were all obtained from the same sample, sequenced in a study of cytomegalovirus exposure and HLA in healthy donors. PCR was performed using 60 Vbeta and 13 Jbeta primers. Generated by immunoSEQ multiplex PCR, the TCRdb table keeps only in-frame clones and is missing some. Here the sample spans about 130,000 clones, 70% to 85% being singletons. Sequencing was carried out using PBMCs. These receptors all stem from a boy aged 2 to 10 in good health and CMV-seronegative.

The chain combines TRBV19 with TRBJ2-1; the D is unclear. This CDR3 has 15 amino acids. The V and J ends lost 3 bases and 0 bases respectively, with 9 bases between them. Germline V CDR1 and CDR2: LNHDA, SQIVND (reference sequence). The DNA for the CDR3 is TGTGCCAGTAGTATCCCATACAGCTCCTACAATGAGCAGTTCTTC. It codes for CASSIPYSSYNEQFF.

The chain combines TRBV2 with TRBJ2-3; D is unresolved. The CDR3 extends over 16 amino acids. Germline V gene sequence: CDR1 SNHLY, CDR2 FYNNEI. The V end lost 3 bases, the J end lost 0 bases, and 13 bases lay between the germline ends. The CDR3 coding sequence is TGTGCCAGCAGTGAGGTCCTAGTCGTTAGCACAGATACGCAGTATTTT. Amino acid sequence: CASSEVLVVSTDTQYF.

The chain recombines TRBV2 with TRBJ1-5; 7 nucleotides align to TRBD1. Germline CDR1 SNHLY, CDR2 FYNNEI. CDR3 length: 16 amino acids. V gave up 3 bases and J gave up 1 base; unmatched junction bases: 6. CDR3 protein: CASSDGDRGSNQPQHF. CDR3 nucleotides: TGTGCCAGCAGTGATGGGGACAGAGGAAGCAATCAGCCCCAGCATTTT.

The genes are TRBV10-3 and TRBJ1-1; D unresolved. V dropped 4 bases and J dropped 8 bases, with 8 bases sitting between them. The CDR3 runs 11 residues. CDR1 and CDR2 from the germline V gene are ENHRY and SYGVKD. CDR3 sequence reads: CAISASTEAFF. The CDR3 coding sequence is TGTGCCATCAGTGCCTCGACAGAAGCTTTCTTT.

The chain employs TRBV9 and TRBJ2-1, with TRBD2 identical over 10 bases. The V segment lost 4 bases and the J segment 9 bases; nucleotides outside the gene matches: 10. The CDR3 consists of 15 residues. Germline V CDR1 and CDR2: SGDLS, YYNGEE. Written as DNA, the CDR3 is TGTGCCAGCAGCACCCTCTGGACTAGCGGAAGTGAGCAGTTCTTC. The encoded protein is CASSTLWTSGSEQFF.

Comment on this clone: One junction end disagrees with the germline gene, perhaps due to a read error. The rearrangement links TRBV7-7 to TRBJ1-1, with a tentative D call TRBD1 (6 bases). CDR3 length: 13 amino acids. The V gene's germline CDR1 is SSHAT and CDR2 FNYEAQ (reference sequence). CDR3 protein: CASSRTVGTEAFF. CDR3 in DNA: TGTGCTAGCAGCCGGACAGTGGGGACTGAAGCTTTCTTT.

The rearrangement uses TRBV6-5 and TRBJ2-5, with D uncertain. The germline gives CDR1 MNHEY, CDR2 SVGAGI. V gave up 0 bases and J gave up 5 bases, with 7 bases separating them. The CDR3 is 13 residues long. In DNA form, the CDR3 reads TGTGCCAGCAGTTACTCGGGCTATGAGACCCAGTACTTC. Protein product: CASSYSGYETQYF.

The table lists this clone with a count of one. This chain uses TRBV30 with TRBJ1-4; D ambiguous. The CDR3 loop spans 14 amino acids. CDR1 is GTSNPN, CDR2 SVGIG, per germline (reference sequence). Trimming removed 8 bases from V and 6 bases from J, with 19 bases in between. The CDR3 DNA follows: TGTGCCGGGCGTGGAGGCGTACTCGATGAAAAACTGTTTTTT. Translation gives CAGRGGVLDEKLFF.

This sequence joins TRBV7-2 and TRBJ2-3, with TRBD2 matching over 14 bases. V was clipped by 1 base and J by 6 bases; unmatched bases: 6. CDR3 length: 17 residues. Germline V gene lookup returns CDR1 SGHTA and CDR2 FQGNSA. DNA for the CDR3: TGTGCCAGCAGCTTAGGACTAGCGGGGGGGCCAGTGGATACGCAGTATTTT. As protein: CASSLGLAGGPVDTQYF.

The chain couples TRBV7-9 to TRBJ2-5, with 11 bases aligning to TRBD2. In germline, CDR1 is SEHNR, CDR2 FQNEAQ (reference sequence). V lost 0 bases to trimming and J lost 1 base; unmatched junction nucleotides: 4. The CDR3 sequence is 17 residues long. The CDR3 sequence is CASSLAGLAVLQETQYF. CDR3 coding DNA: TGTGCCAGCAGCTTAGCGGGACTAGCGGTTCTCCAAGAGACCCAGTACTTC.

The table lists this clone with a count of one. The chain uses TRBV6-1 and TRBJ1-1; D is unclear. Germline CDR1 and CDR2: MNHNS and SASEGT. V dropped 7 bases and J dropped 6 bases, with 9 bases sitting between them. There are 11 residues in the CDR3. CDR3 sequence (DNA): TGTGCCAGCACAATTGTGTCTGAAGCTTTCTTT. It translates to CASTIVSEAFF.

The rearrangement joins TRBV19 to TRBJ2-2; D ambiguous. Per germline, CDR1 LNHDA and CDR2 SQIVND (reference sequence). The CDR3 is 13 amino acids. Deletions cut 5 bases from V and 2 bases from J, with 6 bases between. The CDR3 loop is CASSDINTGELFF. The CDR3 DNA follows: TGTGCCAGTAGTGACATAAACACCGGGGAGCTGTTTTTT.

This clone was seen a handful of times. The V and J genes are TRBV7-9 and TRBJ1-2, with D possibly being TRBD1 (6 bases). The V gene lost 4 bases and the J gene lost 2 bases, with 14 bases spanning the gap. From germline, CDR1 is SEHNR and CDR2 FQNEAQ (reference sequence). The CDR3 runs to 15 residues. The CDR3 here is CASSSNRVENYGYTF. The DNA for the CDR3 is TGTGCCAGCAGCTCCAACAGGGTAGAGAACTATGGCTACACCTTC. The full variable domain, in which reference TRBV7-9 and TRBJ1-2 provide the parts outside the CDR3, is DTGVSQNPRHKITKRGQNVTFRCDPISEHNRLYWYRQTLGQGPEFLTYFQNEAQLEKSRLLSDRFSAERPKGSFSTLEIQRTEQGDSAMYLCASSSNRVENYGYTFGSGTRLTVV.

This chain connects TRBV7-9 to TRBJ2-7, with TRBD2 as a possible D gene (6 bases). V was cut by 5 bases and J by 2 bases, with 16 bases left in between. The CDR3 consists of 15 residues. Germline CDR1 is SEHNR and CDR2 is FQNEAQ (reference sequence). The CDR3 loop is CASSPTGLATYEQYF. The CDR3, as DNA: TGTGCCAGCAGCCCGACGGGACTGGCAACCTACGAGCAGTACTTC.

The J gene is TRBJ2-1, the V gene TRBV6-5; D not resolved. The V gene's germline CDR1 is MNHEY and CDR2 SVGAGI. The CDR3 sequence is 11 residues long. V dropped 8 bases and J dropped 5 bases, with 7 bases sitting between them. The CDR3 region is CASESDNEQFF. The CDR3, as DNA: TGTGCCAGCGAGTCGGACAATGAGCAGTTCTTC.

The chain carries TRBV10-3 and TRBJ2-3; D is ambiguous. V was trimmed by 7 bases and J by 0 bases, leaving 5 bases between them. The germline V gene has CDR1 ENHRY and CDR2 SYGVKD. CDR3 length: 12 residues. DNA of the CDR3: TGTGCCATCACGACTAGCACAGATACGCAGTATTTT. Translated: CAITTSTDTQYF.

The J gene is TRBJ1-3, the V gene TRBV30; D is ambiguous. CDR1 GTSNPN and CDR2 SVGIG come from the germline V gene (reference sequence). CDR3 size: 15 residues. The V end lost 2 bases, the J end lost 3 bases, and 14 bases lay between the germline ends. CDR3 protein: CAWSPDGRVGNTIYF. In DNA, the CDR3 is TGTGCCTGGAGTCCCGACGGTCGGGTTGGAAACACCATATATTTT.

The V gene is TRBV7-3, the J gene TRBJ2-3, with a tentative D call TRBD2 (5 bases). Deletions cut 5 bases from V and 0 bases from J, with 15 bases between. CDR3 length: 16 residues. Germline CDR1 reads SGHTA; CDR2 reads FQGTGA. The CDR3 spells CASSPGVGRSTDTQYF. CDR3 coding DNA: TGTGCCAGCAGCCCCGGGGTAGGCAGGAGCACAGATACGCAGTATTTT.

CDR3 in DNA: TGCAGCGTTGGACAGGGGCGCTCCTACGAGCAGTACTTC. Translated, it gives CSVGQGRSYEQYF. The chain links TRBV29-1 to TRBJ2-5; 8 nucleotides line up with TRBD1. The J call could be wrong; TRBJ2-7 is a better fit for the DNA end. CDR3 length: 13 amino acids. CDR1 is SQVTM and CDR2 is ANQGSEA in the germline V gene.

This clone has a single count. The J gene is TRBJ2-2, the V gene TRBV9; TRBD1 agrees at 7 bases. The CDR3 has 13 amino acids. Germline V gene lookup returns CDR1 SGDLS and CDR2 YYNGEE. Losses at the gene ends were 3 bases for V and 7 bases for J; bases not matched to a gene: 3. CDR3 in amino acids: CASSGQGIGELFF. For the CDR3, the DNA is TGTGCCAGCAGCGGACAGGGAATCGGGGAGCTGTTTTTT.

The chain couples TRBV9 to TRBJ2-1; a weak D match, TRBD1 (6 bases). Trimming took 3 bases from V and 5 from J, leaving 12 bases between them. The CDR3 runs 14 residues. Germline loops: CDR1 SGDLS, CDR2 YYNGEE. CDR3 coding DNA: TGTGCCAGCAGCGCTCCCCGACAGGACAATGAGCAGTTCTTC. It specifies CASSAPRQDNEQFF.

This clone was observed a single time. DNA of the CDR3: TGTGCCAGTAGTATATGGGGCAAAGATACGCAGTATTTT. As protein: CASSIWGKDTQYF. V is TRBV19 and J is TRBJ2-3, with D possibly matching TRBD1 (5 bases). CDR3 length: 13 amino acids. The germline V gene has CDR1 LNHDA and CDR2 SQIVND (reference sequence). V lost 2 bases and J 5 bases, leaving 8 bases between the germline ends.

V gene TRBV7-3 combines with J gene TRBJ2-1, with a weak D call TRBD2 (6 bases). The CDR3 runs 13 residues. The ends were cut back, 2 bases at V and 13 bases at J, with 15 bases in the middle. Per germline, CDR1 SGHTA and CDR2 FQGTGA. CDR3 coding DNA: TGTGCCAGCAGCTTAGGGGGGAGGAGAGCTCAGTTCTTC. It translates to CASSLGGRRAQFF.

This clone is a singleton in its sample. The V gene is TRBV9, the J gene TRBJ2-7, with a possible D match to TRBD1 (5 bases). The germline V gene has CDR1 SGDLS and CDR2 YYNGEE. The length of the CDR3 is 15 residues. V shed 4 bases and J shed 1 base, with 15 bases lying between them. The DNA for the CDR3 is TGTGCCAGCAGCCCCCAGGGTGCTGGGTCCTACGAGCAGTACTTC. Translating gives CASSPQGAGSYEQYF.

This sequence joins TRBV4-1 and TRBJ2-1; D unresolved. CDR3 length equals 16 residues. Germline-derived CDR1 and CDR2 are MGHRA and YSYEKL. V was cut by 4 bases and J by 9 bases, with 22 bases left in between. CDR3 loop: CASSPMRLPTFSEQFF. CDR3 nucleotide sequence: TGCGCCAGCAGCCCGATGCGACTCCCCACCTTTAGTGAGCAGTTCTTC.

The chain carries TRBV5-1 and TRBJ2-1, with a weak D call TRBD2 (5 bases). Trimming took off 3 bases at V and 12 bases at J, with 25 bases between the two ends. Per the germline V gene, CDR1 is SGHRS and CDR2 is YFSETQ. The CDR3 spans 16 residues. The CDR3 coding sequence is TGCGCCAGCAGCTCCCGGATCGGGGTAATTTTTTTTGGGCAGTTCTTC. Amino acid sequence: CASSSRIGVIFFGQFF.

With respect to this clone: This sample also contains other DNA sequences that code for the same CDR3. This CDR3 is CAWSGDRGHLGREKLFF. The CDR3 DNA follows: TGTGCCTGGAGTGGTGACAGGGGCCACCTCGGGCGTGAAAAACTGTTTTTT. The chain carries TRBV30 and TRBJ1-4; 8 nucleotides agree with TRBD1. Germline CDR1 and CDR2: GTSNPN and SVGIG (reference sequence). The V gene end was trimmed by 1 base and the J gene end by 7 bases; junction bases not matched to a gene: 14. The CDR3 has 17 residues.

This chain connects TRBV5-5 to TRBJ1-6, with a weak D call TRBD1 (6 bases). V shed 4 bases and J shed 5 bases, with 13 bases lying between them. The CDR3 sequence is 15 residues long. Germline V CDR1 and CDR2: SGHKS, YYEKEE (reference sequence). CDR3 residues: CASSLTGPNNSPLHF. The DNA for the CDR3 is TGTGCCAGCAGCCTTACAGGGCCTAATAATTCACCCCTCCACTTT.